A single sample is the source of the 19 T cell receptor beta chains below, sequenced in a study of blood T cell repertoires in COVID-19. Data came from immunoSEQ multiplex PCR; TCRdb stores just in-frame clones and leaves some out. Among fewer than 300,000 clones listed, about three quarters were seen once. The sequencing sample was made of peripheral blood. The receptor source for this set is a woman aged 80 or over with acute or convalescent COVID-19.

The DNA of the CDR3 is TGTGCCAGCAGCTATACCGGGGGGACTAGTATAATGGGTGAGCAGTTCTTC. It translates to CASSYTGGTSIMGEQFF. V gene TRBV21-1 combines with J gene TRBJ2-1; TRBD2, the table's D call, was not compared with the DNA. TRBV21-1 is annotated as a pseudogene. CDR3 length equals 17 residues.

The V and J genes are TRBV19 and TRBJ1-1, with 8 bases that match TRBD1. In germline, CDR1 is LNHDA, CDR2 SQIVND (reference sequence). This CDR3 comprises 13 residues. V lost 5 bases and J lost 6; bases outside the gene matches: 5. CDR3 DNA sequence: TGTGCCAGTAGTTTGGACAGGGTGGCTGAAGCTTTCTTT. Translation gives CASSLDRVAEAFF.

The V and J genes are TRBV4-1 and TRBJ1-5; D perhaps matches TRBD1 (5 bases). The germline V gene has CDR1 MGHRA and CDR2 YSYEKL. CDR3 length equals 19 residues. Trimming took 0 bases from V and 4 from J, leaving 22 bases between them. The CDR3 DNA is TGCGCCAGCAGCCAAGACTACCCCAATTGGGGTAGGGGAAATCAGCCCCAGCATTTT. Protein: CASSQDYPNWGRGNQPQHF.

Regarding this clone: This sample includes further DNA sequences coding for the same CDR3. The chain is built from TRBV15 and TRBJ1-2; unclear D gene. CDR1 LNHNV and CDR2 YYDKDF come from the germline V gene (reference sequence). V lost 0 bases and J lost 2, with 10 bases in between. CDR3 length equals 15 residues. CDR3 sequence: CATSREDGLNYGYTF. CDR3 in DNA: TGTGCCACCAGCAGAGAGGACGGACTAAACTATGGCTACACCTTC.

Here the CDR3 reads CASSKGQGYGYTF. In DNA form, the CDR3 reads TGTGCCAGCAGCAAAGGACAGGGCTATGGCTACACCTTC. The chain uses TRBV13 and TRBJ1-2, with 8 bases aligning to TRBD1. The junction had 3 bases not matched to a gene; V was cut back by 5 bases and J by 4 bases. The length of the CDR3 is 13 residues. CDR1 and CDR2 (germline): PRHDT, FYEKMQ (reference sequence).

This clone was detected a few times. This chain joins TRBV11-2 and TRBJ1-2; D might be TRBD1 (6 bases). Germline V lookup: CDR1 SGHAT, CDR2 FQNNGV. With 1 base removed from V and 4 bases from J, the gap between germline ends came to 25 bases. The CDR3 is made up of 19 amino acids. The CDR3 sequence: CASSLGTYDGEGRGYGYTF. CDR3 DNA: TGTGCCAGCAGCTTAGGGACTTATGATGGTGAGGGCAGGGGCTATGGCTACACCTTC.

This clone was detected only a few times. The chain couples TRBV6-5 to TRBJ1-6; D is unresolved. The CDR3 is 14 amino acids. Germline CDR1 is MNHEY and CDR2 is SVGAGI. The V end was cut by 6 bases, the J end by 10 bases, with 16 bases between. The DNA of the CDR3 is TGTGCCAGCAGCGATCTAATGCCTTCGTCACCCCTCCACTTT. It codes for CASSDLMPSSPLHF.

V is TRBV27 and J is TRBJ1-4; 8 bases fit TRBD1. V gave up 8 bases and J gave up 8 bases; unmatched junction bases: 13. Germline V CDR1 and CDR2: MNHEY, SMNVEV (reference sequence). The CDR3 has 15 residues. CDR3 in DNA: TGTGCCAGCGGTTCCTCAGGGGGCGGAAAAGAAAAACTGTTTTTT. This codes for CASGSSGGGKEKLFF.

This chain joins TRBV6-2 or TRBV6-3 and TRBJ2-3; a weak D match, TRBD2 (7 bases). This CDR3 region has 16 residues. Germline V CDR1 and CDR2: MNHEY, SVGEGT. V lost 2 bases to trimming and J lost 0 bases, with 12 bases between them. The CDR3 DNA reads TGTGCCAGCAGTTACGGGAGGGGGGCGAGCACAGATACGCAGTATTTT. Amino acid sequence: CASSYGRGASTDTQYF.

The CDR3: CATSEGTGTDFTGELFF. For the CDR3, the DNA is TGTGCCACCAGTGAGGGGACCGGGACAGACTTCACCGGGGAGCTGTTTTTT. The J gene is TRBJ2-2, the V gene TRBV24-1; 7 bases are a match to TRBD1. The CDR3 runs 17 residues. The V gene's germline CDR1 is KGHDR and CDR2 SFDVKD. Trimming removed 4 bases from V and 4 bases from J; junction bases left unmatched: 11.

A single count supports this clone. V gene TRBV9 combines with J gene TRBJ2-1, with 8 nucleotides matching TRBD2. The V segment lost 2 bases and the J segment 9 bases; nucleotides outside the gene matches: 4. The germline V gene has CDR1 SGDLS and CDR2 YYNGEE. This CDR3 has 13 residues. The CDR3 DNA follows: TGTGCCAGCAGCGTTATAGCGGGGCGTGAGCAGTTCTTC. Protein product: CASSVIAGREQFF.

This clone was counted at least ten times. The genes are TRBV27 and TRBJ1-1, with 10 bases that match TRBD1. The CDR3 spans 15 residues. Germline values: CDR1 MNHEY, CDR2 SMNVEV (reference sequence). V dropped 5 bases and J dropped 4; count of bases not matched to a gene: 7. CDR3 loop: CASSGGTGVPTEAFF. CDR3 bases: TGTGCCAGCAGTGGAGGGACAGGGGTCCCCACTGAAGCTTTCTTT.

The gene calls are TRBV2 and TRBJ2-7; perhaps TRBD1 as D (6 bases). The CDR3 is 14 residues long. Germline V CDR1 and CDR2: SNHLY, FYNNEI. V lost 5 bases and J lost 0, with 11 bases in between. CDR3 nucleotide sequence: TGTGCCAGCAGTTCCCAGGGGACCTCCTACGAGCAGTACTTC. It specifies CASSSQGTSYEQYF.

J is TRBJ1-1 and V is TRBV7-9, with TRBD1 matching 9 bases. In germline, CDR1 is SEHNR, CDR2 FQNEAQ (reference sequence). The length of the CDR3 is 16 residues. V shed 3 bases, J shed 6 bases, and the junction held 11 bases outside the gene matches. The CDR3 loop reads CASSFDRGAGMAEAFF. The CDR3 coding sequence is TGTGCCAGCAGCTTCGACAGGGGGGCGGGGATGGCTGAAGCTTTCTTT.

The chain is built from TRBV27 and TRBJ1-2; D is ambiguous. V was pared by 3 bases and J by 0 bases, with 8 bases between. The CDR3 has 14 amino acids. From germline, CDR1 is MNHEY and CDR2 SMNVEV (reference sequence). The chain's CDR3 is CASSLMGTNYGYTF. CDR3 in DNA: TGTGCCAGCAGTTTGATGGGCACTAACTATGGCTACACCTTC.

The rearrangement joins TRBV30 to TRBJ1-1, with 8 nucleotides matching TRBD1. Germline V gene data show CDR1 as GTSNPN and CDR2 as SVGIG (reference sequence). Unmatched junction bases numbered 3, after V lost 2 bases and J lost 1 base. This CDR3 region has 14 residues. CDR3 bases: TGTGCCTGGAGTAAAACAGGGGGGAACACTGAAGCTTTCTTT. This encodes CAWSKTGGNTEAFF.

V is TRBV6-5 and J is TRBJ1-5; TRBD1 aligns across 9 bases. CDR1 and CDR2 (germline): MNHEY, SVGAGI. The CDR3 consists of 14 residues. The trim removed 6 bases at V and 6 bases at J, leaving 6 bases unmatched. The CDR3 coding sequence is TGTGCCAGCAGGCCCACAGGGGGCGGTCAGCCCCAGCATTTT. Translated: CASRPTGGGQPQHF.

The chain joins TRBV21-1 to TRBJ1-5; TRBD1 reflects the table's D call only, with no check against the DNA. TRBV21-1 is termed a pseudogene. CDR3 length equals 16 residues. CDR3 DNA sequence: TGTGCCAGCATCCGAACAGGGGGACGTGGCAATCAGCCCCAGCATTTT. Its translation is CASIRTGGRGNQPQHF.

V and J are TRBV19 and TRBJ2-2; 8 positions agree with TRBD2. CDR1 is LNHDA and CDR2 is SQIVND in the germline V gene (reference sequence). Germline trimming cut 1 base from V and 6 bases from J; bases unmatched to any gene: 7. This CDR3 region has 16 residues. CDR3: CASSIVGAGAAGELFF. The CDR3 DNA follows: TGTGCCAGTAGTATAGTGGGAGCGGGAGCCGCCGGGGAGCTGTTTTTT.